These 10 T cell receptor beta chains originate from one sample sequenced in a study of OX40 agonist ivuxolimab in advanced cancers. The data were produced by immunoSEQ multiplex PCR, yet TCRdb's version contains in-frame clones alone and is incomplete. The sample has about 98,000 clones, around nine tenths seen once. The material sequenced was CD4+ or CD8+ T cells sorted from blood, taken in a trial of the OX40 agonist ivuxolimab. These receptors originate from an adult with an advanced solid tumor such as melanoma, head and neck, liver or kidney cancer.

The gene calls are TRBV2 and TRBJ2-2; D is undetermined. This CDR3 spans 13 amino acids. The ends were cut back, 7 bases at V and 6 bases at J, with 12 bases in the middle. The germline CDR1 and CDR2 sequences are SNHLY and FYNNEI. The CDR3 coding sequence is TGTGCCAGCATTTATACAGAGTCCGGGGAGCTGTTTTTT. Encoded protein: CASIYTESGELFF.

The table lists this clone with a few counts. The rearrangement joins TRBV7-9 to TRBJ1-2; possibly TRBD1 for D (6 bases). Germline loops: CDR1 SEHNR, CDR2 FQNEAQ (reference sequence). Trimming took off 7 bases at V and 4 bases at J, with 16 bases between the two ends. The CDR3 consists of 14 residues. Written as DNA, the CDR3 is TGTGCCAGCAACGAGGACAGCGGACCCTATGGCTACACCTTC. It encodes CASNEDSGPYGYTF.

This clone has just one count. V usage is TRBV29-1 and J usage is TRBJ2-5; the D is unclear. V was trimmed by 4 bases and J by 0 bases, leaving 6 bases between them. The CDR3 runs 12 residues. CDR1 is SQVTM, CDR2 ANQGSEA, per germline. The chain's CDR3 is CSVGVYQETQYF. CDR3 nucleotide sequence: TGCAGCGTTGGGGTGTACCAAGAGACCCAGTACTTC.

This clone was seen only a few times. The V and J genes are TRBV12-5 and TRBJ2-5; a possible D gene is TRBD2 (6 bases). The germline gives CDR1 LGHNT, CDR2 FRNRAP. This CDR3 has 15 amino acids. V lost 8 bases and J 6 bases, leaving 22 bases between the germline ends. CDR3 protein: CASLSGGGSVKTQYF. CDR3 bases: TGTGCTAGTTTGAGTGGTGGGGGGAGCGTAAAGACCCAGTACTTC. Full variable domain (outside the CDR3, taken from reference TRBV12-5 and TRBJ2-5): DARVTQTPRHKVTEMGQEVTMRCQPILGHNTVFWYRQTMMQGLELLAYFRNRAPLDDSGMPKDRFSAEMPDATLATLKIQPSEPRDSAVYFCASLSGGGSVKTQYFGPGTRLLVL.

This clone was recorded only once. The rearrangement links TRBV5-1 to TRBJ2-3; tentative D call: TRBD1 (5 bases). The CDR3 loop spans 15 amino acids. CDR1 SGHRS and CDR2 YFSETQ come from the germline V gene. V lost 0 bases and J lost 2, with 10 bases in between. The CDR3 is CASSLVAGNTDTQYF. The DNA for the CDR3 is TGCGCCAGCAGCTTGGTGGCAGGGAACACAGATACGCAGTATTTT.

The chain combines TRBV27 with TRBJ1-5; 8 nucleotides agree with TRBD1. The CDR3 is 17 amino acids. Losses at the gene ends were 5 bases for V and 4 bases for J; bases not matched to a gene: 13. In germline, CDR1 is MNHEY, CDR2 SMNVEV (reference sequence). The CDR3 bases are TGTGCCAGCAGTCTATACTACGGGACAGGTGTTAATCAGCCCCAGCATTTT. As protein: CASSLYYGTGVNQPQHF.

For this clone: The same CDR3 is also encoded by other DNA sequences in this sample. The chain is built from TRBV18 and TRBJ2-1; D call uncertain. V was shortened by 1 base and J by 7 bases, with 8 bases between the two germline ends. There are 13 residues in the CDR3. Looked up from germline, CDR1 is KGHSH and CDR2 is LQKENI. The CDR3: CASSPQGYNEQFF. CDR3 DNA sequence: TGTGCCAGCTCACCACAGGGTTATAATGAGCAGTTCTTC.

This clone was seen only once. V and J are TRBV28 and TRBJ1-2; D call uncertain. Germline CDR1 is MDHEN and CDR2 is SYDVKM. V dropped 5 bases and J dropped 3 bases, with 13 bases sitting between them. CDR3 size: 14 residues. The CDR3 loop reads CASSPHPRDYGYTF. CDR3 coding DNA: TGTGCCAGCAGTCCCCATCCGCGTGACTATGGCTACACCTTC.

The CDR3 protein is CSGRDRNYEQYF. CDR3 nucleotide sequence: TGCAGCGGCCGGGACAGAAACTACGAGCAGTACTTC. V is TRBV29-1 and J is TRBJ2-7, with 7 positions matching TRBD1. V dropped 7 bases and J dropped 3; count of bases not matched to a gene: 6. The germline V gene has CDR1 SQVTM and CDR2 ANQGSEA. This CDR3 has 12 residues.

The chain couples TRBV7-2 to TRBJ2-2; no reliable D call. CDR1 and CDR2 (germline): SGHTA, FQGNSA. There are 16 residues in the CDR3. V was clipped by 1 base and J by 2 bases, with 11 bases between them. CDR3 amino acids: CASSLVPGINTGELFF. In DNA, the CDR3 is TGTGCCAGCAGCTTAGTCCCTGGAATTAACACCGGGGAGCTGTTTTTT.